This T cell receptor (beta chain) was obtained from a study of blood T cell repertoires in COVID-19. Overall study: Some COVID-19 samples were acute and others convalescent; all came from the United States, Italy and Spain. In each case, the material was cDNA or gDNA derived from T cells, B-cell-depleted T cells, or PBMCs.

Per the study methods: From reference gene primer amplification, estimates of nucleated cell counts were derived. Generated by immunoSEQ multiplex PCR, the TCRdb table keeps only in-frame clones and is missing some. V, J and clone size are those of that table, while D and trimming were read from the DNA. The sample includes approximately 180,000 clones, 88% of them seen just once. CDR3 length: 15 residues. V shed 3 bases, J shed 9 bases, and the junction held 6 bases outside the gene matches. Germline loops: CDR1 LNHNV, CDR2 YYDKDF (reference sequence). The genes are TRBV15 and TRBJ2-1; TRBD2 matches 12 bases. Sequenced: peripheral blood. The receptor was derived from a human donor in a cohort sampled during active COVID-19. CDR3 residues: CATSRTSGSQGEQFF. The CDR3 bases are TGTGCCACCAGCAGGACTAGCGGGAGCCAGGGTGAGCAGTTCTTC.